Below, one TCR beta chain is given with its context. No antigen is known for it. These data originate in a study of T cell responses to AZD1222 COVID-19 vaccine. About the study: Researchers grouped second doses given at about 4 or about 12 weeks into one pool. Study-level findings and limits: Rises in breadth and depth of Spike-specific TCRs came after two AZD1222 doses. The donors showed a predominance of white British ancestry and of females, with possible underestimation of clonal diversity.

V was clipped by 2 bases and J by 3 bases; unmatched bases: 3. This CDR3 contains 14 residues. Germline V CDR1 and CDR2: SGHRS, YFSETQ. TCRdb keeps only in-frame clones here, not all; method: immunoSEQ multiplex PCR. The data contain around 200,000 clones, roughly 88% of them singletons. Sequenced here: peripheral blood, sampled on day 0 of AZD1222 vaccination. The J gene is TRBJ2-7, the V gene TRBV5-1; 9 bases match TRBD1. The sequence came from an adult in good health. The CDR3 spells CASSFGTGFYEQYF. The CDR3 DNA sequence: TGCGCCAGCAGCTTCGGGACAGGGTTCTACGAGCAGTACTTC.